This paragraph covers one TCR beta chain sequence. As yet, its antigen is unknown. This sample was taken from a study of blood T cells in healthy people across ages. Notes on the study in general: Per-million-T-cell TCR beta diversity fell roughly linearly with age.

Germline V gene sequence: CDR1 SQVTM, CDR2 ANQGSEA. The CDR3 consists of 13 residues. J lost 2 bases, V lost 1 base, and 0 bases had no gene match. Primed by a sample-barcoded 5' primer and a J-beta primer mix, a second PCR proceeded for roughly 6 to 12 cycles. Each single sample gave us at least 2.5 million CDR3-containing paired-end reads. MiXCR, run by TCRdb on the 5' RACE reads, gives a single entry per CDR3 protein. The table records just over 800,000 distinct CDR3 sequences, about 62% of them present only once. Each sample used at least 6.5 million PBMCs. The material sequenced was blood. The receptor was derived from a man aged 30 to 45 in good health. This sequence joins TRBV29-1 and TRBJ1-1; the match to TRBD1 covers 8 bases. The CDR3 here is CSVEAGGNTEAFF. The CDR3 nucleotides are TGCAGCGTTGAAGCAGGGGGCAACACTGAAGCTTTCTTT.